This T cell receptor beta chain is drawn from a study of OX40 agonist ivuxolimab in advanced cancers. At the level of the study: Anti-PD-1, anti-PD-L1 or anti-CTLA-4 therapy given earlier was allowed, and roughly 40% had some. A partial response was reached by three patients: one with hepatocellular carcinoma and two with cutaneous melanoma. Study-wide results and limits: Also present in some nonresponders was a low level of normalized T-cell clonal expansion.

Measured with immunoSEQ multiplex PCR; TCRdb has only the in-frame clones, and not every one. The repertoire holds around 80,000 clones, with 70% to 90% as singletons. There are 13 residues in the CDR3. With 6 bases clipped from V and 4 bases from J, the junction kept 0 bases outside the gene matches. Germline CDR1 MNHNS, CDR2 SASEGT. As concerns this clone: As yet, its antigen is unknown.

The TCR comes from an adult with an advanced solid tumor such as melanoma, head and neck, liver or kidney cancer. Sequencing used CD4+ or CD8+ T cells sorted from blood, obtained in a trial of the OX40 agonist ivuxolimab. The chain joins TRBV6-1 to TRBJ2-2; TRBD2 agrees at 9 bases. CDR3 residues: CASRLAGTGELFF. The CDR3 coding sequence is TGTGCCAGCAGACTAGCGGGCACCGGGGAGCTGTTTTTT.